This TCR beta chain was observed in a study of T cell repertoires in cytomegalovirus infection. TCRdb re-called the reads through MiXCR, storing one row per CDR3 protein. The sample records more than 300,000 distinct CDR3 sequences, approximately 30% being singletons. Concerning this clonotype itself: Its antigen is unidentified.

The specimen was cultured PBMCs, collected from culture after CMV antigen stimulation. The sequence derives from a human donor in good health (CMV status not recorded). Some clones in this sample may be carry-over from other donors' samples.

Here the CDR3 DNA reads TGTGCCACCACCACACATCGGGGACGTTCAGGATCCTCTGGGGCCAACGTCCTGACTTTC. Translating it yields CATTTHRGRSGSSGANVLTF. The rearrangement joins TRBV24-1 to TRBJ2-6; D tentatively reads TRBD1 or TRBD2 (5 bases each). Germline V CDR1 and CDR2: KGHDR, SFDVKD. This CDR3 has 20 residues. Trimming left V 8 bases short and J 0 bases short, with 25 bases between.